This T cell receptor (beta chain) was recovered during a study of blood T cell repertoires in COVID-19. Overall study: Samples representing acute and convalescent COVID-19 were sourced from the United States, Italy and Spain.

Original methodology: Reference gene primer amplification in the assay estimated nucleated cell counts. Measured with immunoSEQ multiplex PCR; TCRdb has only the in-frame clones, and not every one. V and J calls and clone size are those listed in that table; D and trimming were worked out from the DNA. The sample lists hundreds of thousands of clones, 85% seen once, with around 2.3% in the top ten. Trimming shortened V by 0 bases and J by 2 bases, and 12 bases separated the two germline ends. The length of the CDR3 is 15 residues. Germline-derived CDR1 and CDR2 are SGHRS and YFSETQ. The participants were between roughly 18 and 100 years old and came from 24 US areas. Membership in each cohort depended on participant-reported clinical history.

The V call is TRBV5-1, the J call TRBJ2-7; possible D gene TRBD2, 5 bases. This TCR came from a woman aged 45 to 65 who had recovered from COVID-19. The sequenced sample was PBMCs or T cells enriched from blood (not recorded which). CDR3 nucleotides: TGCGCCAGCAGCTTGGCAGGTTCTAGCCCCTACGAGCAGTACTTC. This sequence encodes CASSLAGSSPYEQYF. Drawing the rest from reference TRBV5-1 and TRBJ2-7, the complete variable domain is KAGVTQTPRYLIKTRGQQVTLSCSPISGHRSVSWYQQTPGQGLQFLFEYFSETQRNKGNFPGRFSGRQFSNSRSEMNVSTLELGDSALYLCASSLAGSSPYEQYFGPGTRLTVT.